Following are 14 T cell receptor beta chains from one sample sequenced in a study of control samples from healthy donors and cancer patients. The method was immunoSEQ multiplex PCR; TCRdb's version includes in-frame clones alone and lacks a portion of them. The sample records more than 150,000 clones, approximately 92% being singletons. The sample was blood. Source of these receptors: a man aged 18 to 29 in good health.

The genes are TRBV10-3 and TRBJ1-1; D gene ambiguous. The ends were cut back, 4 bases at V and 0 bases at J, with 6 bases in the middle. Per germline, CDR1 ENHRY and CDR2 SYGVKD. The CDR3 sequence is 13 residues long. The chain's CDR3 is CAISGKVNTEAFF. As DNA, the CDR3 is TGTGCCATCAGTGGTAAGGTGAACACTGAAGCTTTCTTT.

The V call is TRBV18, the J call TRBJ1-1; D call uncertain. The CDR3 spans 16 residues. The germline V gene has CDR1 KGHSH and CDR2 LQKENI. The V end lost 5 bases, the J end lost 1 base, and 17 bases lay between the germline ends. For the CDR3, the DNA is TGTGCCAGCTCAACCACCATAAGTCAGCGGAACACTGAAGCTTTCTTT. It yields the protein CASSTTISQRNTEAFF.

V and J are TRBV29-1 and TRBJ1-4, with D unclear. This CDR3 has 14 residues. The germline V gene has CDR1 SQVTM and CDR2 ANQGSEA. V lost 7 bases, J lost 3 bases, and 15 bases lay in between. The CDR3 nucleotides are TGCAGCGGTAGGACGGACCTCGCTAATGAAAAACTGTTTTTT. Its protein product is CSGRTDLANEKLFF.

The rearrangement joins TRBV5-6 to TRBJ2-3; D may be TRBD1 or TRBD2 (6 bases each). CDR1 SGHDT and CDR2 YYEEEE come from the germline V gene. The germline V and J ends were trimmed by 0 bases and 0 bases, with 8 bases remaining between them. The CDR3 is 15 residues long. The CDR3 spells CASSLVGGSTDTQYF. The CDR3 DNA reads TGTGCCAGCAGCTTGGTCGGGGGCAGCACAGATACGCAGTATTTT. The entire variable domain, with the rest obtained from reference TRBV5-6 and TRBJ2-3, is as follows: DAGVTQSPTHLIKTRGQQVTLRCSPKSGHDTVSWYQQALGQGPQFIFQYYEEEERQRGNFPDRFSGHQFPNYSSELNVNALLLGDSALYLCASSLVGGSTDTQYFGPGTRLTVL.

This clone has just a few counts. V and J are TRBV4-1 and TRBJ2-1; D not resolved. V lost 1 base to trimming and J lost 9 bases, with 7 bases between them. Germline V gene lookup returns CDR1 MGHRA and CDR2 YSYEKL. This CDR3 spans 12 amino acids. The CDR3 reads CASSQGLTEQFF. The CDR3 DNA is TGCGCCAGCAGCCAAGGACTTACTGAGCAGTTCTTC.

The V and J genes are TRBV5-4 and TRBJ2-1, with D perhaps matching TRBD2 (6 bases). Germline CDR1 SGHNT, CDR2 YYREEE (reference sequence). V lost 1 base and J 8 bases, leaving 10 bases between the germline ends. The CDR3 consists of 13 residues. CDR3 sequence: CASSLPTGDEQFF. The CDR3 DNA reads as TGTGCCAGCAGCTTGCCGACGGGGGATGAGCAGTTCTTC. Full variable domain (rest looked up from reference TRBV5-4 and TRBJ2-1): ETGVTQSPTHLIKTRGQQVTLRCSSQSGHNTVSWYQQALGQGPQFIFQYYREEENGRGNFPPRFSGLQFPNYSSELNVNALELDDSALYLCASSLPTGDEQFFGPGTRLTVL.

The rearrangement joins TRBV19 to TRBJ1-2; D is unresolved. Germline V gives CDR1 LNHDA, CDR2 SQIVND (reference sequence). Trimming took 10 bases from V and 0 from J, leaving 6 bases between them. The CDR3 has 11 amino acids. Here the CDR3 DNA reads TGTGCCACGGGCTCTAACTATGGCTACACCTTC. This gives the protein CATGSNYGYTF.

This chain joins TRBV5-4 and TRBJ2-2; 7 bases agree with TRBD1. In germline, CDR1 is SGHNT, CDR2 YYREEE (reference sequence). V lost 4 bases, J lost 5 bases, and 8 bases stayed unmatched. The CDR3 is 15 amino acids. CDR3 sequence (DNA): TGTGCCAGCAGCAAAGGGACAGAGAGAACCGGGGAGCTGTTTTTT. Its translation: CASSKGTERTGELFF.

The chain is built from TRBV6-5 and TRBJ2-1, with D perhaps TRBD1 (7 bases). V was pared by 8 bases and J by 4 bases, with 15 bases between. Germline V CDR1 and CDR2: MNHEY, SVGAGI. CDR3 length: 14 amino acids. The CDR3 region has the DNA TGTGCCAGCCAGGAGGGGGACAGTTACAATGAGCAGTTCTTC. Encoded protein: CASQEGDSYNEQFF.

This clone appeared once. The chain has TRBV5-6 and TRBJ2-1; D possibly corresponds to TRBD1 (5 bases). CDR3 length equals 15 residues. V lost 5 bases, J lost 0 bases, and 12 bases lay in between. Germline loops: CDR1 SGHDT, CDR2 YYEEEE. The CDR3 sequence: CASRTARSSYNEQFF. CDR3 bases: TGTGCCAGCAGGACAGCGAGGAGCTCCTACAATGAGCAGTTCTTC.

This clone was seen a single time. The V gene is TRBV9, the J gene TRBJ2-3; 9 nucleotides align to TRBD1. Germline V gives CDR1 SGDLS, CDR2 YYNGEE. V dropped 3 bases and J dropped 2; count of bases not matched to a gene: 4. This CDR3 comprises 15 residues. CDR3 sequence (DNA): TGTGCCAGCAGCGCCGGGACAGGGAACACAGATACGCAGTATTTT. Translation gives CASSAGTGNTDTQYF.

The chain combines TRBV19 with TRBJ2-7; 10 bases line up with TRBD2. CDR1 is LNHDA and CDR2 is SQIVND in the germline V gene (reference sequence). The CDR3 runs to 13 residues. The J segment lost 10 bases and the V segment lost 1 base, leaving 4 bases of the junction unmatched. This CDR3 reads CASSIGTSGQQYF. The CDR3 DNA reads TGTGCCAGTAGTATAGGGACTAGCGGACAACAGTACTTC.

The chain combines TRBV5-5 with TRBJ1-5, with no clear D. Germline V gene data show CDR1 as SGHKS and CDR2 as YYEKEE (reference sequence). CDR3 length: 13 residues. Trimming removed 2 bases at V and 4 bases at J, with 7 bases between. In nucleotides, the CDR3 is TGTGCCAGCAGCTTTACAGTGAATCAGCCCCAGCATTTT. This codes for CASSFTVNQPQHF.

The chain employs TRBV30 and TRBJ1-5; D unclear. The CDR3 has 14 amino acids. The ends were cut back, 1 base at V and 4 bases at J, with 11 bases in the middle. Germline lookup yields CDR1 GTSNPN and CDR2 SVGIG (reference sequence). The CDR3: CAWSGGGKNQPQHF. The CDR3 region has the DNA TGTGCCTGGAGTGGTGGCGGGAAGAATCAGCCCCAGCATTTT.